The 27 T cell receptor beta chains below were found in one sample sequenced in a study of post-analysis software for immune sequencing data. Study-wide points: Among a few TRBV segments more frequent in patients than controls were TRBV5-6, TRBV5-1 and TRBV20-1.

Included in the TCR beta cDNA libraries were unique molecular identifiers. TCRdb called the PCR reads again in MiXCR, with one record for every CDR3 protein. The repertoire includes around 250,000 distinct CDR3 sequences, about 38% of them detected once, and under 5.5% sits in the top ten. No antigen has been assigned to these receptors. The sequencing sample was made of blood. The source is a girl aged 10 to 17 with multiple sclerosis.

Comments on this clonotype: This sequence may be a read error, since a much larger clone differs from it by one base. This chain joins TRBV5-6 and TRBJ2-5, with 9 bases identical to TRBD2. Germline assignment: CDR1 SGHDT and CDR2 YYEEEE. CDR3 length: 16 amino acids. The CDR3 DNA follows: TGTGCCAACAGCTTGGCCGCTAGGACTAGCGAAGAGACCCAGTACTTC. Translating it yields CANSLAARTSEETQYF.

The V gene is TRBV29-1, the J gene TRBJ2-3, with no clear D. Germline V gives CDR1 SQVTM, CDR2 ANQGSEA. With 6 bases removed from V and 10 bases from J, the gap between germline ends came to 8 bases. The CDR3 extends over 9 amino acids. CDR3 in amino acids: CSVGRPQYF. DNA for the CDR3: TGCAGCGTCGGACGGCCGCAGTATTTT.

V gene TRBV7-2 combines with J gene TRBJ2-5; D ambiguous. Germline CDR1 and CDR2: SGHTA and FQGNSA. This CDR3 region has 16 residues. Trimming removed 4 bases from V and 11 bases from J, with 26 bases in between. CDR3 loop: CASSSLRSANYNEQYF. CDR3 in DNA: TGTGCCAGCAGCTCACTTAGGTCCGCCAACTACAATGAGCAGTACTTC.

This clonotype was recorded a few times. The chain links TRBV5-6 to TRBJ2-1; a weak D match, TRBD1 (6 bases). Trimming removed 3 bases from V and 4 bases from J, with 11 bases in between. Germline values: CDR1 SGHDT, CDR2 YYEEEE. The CDR3 totals 14 residues. CDR3 sequence: CASSSDRNYNEQFF. For the CDR3, the DNA is TGTGCCAGCAGCTCGGACAGAAATTACAATGAGCAGTTCTTC.

Ten or more counts support this clonotype. The genes are TRBV6-6 and TRBJ1-2, with D perhaps matching TRBD1 (6 bases). V lost 2 bases, J lost 6 bases, and 19 bases lay in between. CDR3 length: 16 amino acids. CDR1 and CDR2 (germline): MNHNY, SVGAGI (reference sequence). CDR3 region: CASSYEDSRSGDGYTF. CDR3 DNA: TGTGCCAGCAGTTACGAGGACAGCCGTTCAGGGGATGGCTACACCTTC.

The rearrangement links TRBV19 to TRBJ2-3; possible D gene TRBD1, 5 bases. Germline V gene lookup returns CDR1 LNHDA and CDR2 SQIVND (reference sequence). The CDR3 spans 14 residues. Trimming removed 3 bases at V and 5 bases at J, with 12 bases between. The CDR3 coding sequence is TGTGCCAGTAGTATCCAGGGATCGGGAGATACGCAGTATTTT. It codes for CASSIQGSGDTQYF.

For this clonotype: This may be a read error: a much more frequent sequence differs by one nucleotide. V gene TRBV20-1 combines with J gene TRBJ2-5; D not certain. Germline V gene sequence: CDR1 DFQATT, CDR2 SNEGSKA (reference sequence). This CDR3 has 14 amino acids. The CDR3 DNA reads TGCAGTGCTAGAGATCGGCCCGCCCAAGGGACCCAGTACTTC. Translation gives CSARDRPAQGTQYF.

The CDR3 loop reads CASSLLRRRYEQYF. The CDR3 DNA reads as TGTGCCAGCAGTTTGTTGCGGAGGAGGTACGAGCAGTACTTC. The chain links TRBV28 to TRBJ2-7, with D maybe TRBD2 (5 bases). Trimming removed 3 bases from V and 4 bases from J, with 13 bases in between. The CDR3 is 14 residues long. Germline CDR1 is MDHEN and CDR2 is SYDVKM.

The rearrangement uses TRBV12-3 or TRBV12-4 and TRBJ2-3, with TRBD1 matching over 7 bases. Trimming at V came to 0 bases and at J to 4 bases, leaving 4 bases not matched to a gene. CDR3 length equals 15 residues. The CDR3 coding sequence is TGTGCCAGCAGTTTAGCGAACAGGGGTGCAGATACGCAGTATTTT. Translating gives CASSLANRGADTQYF.

This clonotype was detected ten times or more. V and J are TRBV24-1 and TRBJ2-5; D unclear. The CDR3 totals 14 residues. Deletions cut 0 bases from V and 0 bases from J, with 4 bases between. Germline CDR1 KGHDR, CDR2 SFDVKD. The CDR3 region has the DNA TGTGCCACCAGTGATTTGAGTAACCAAGAGACCCAGTACTTC. Protein: CATSDLSNQETQYF.

Concerning this clonotype itself: This may stem from a read error, because a much larger clone lies one nucleotide away. The chain carries TRBV13 and TRBJ2-4, with 8 positions matching TRBD1. V lost 5 bases and J lost 9; bases outside the gene matches: 9. Germline V gene lookup returns CDR1 PRHDT and CDR2 FYEKMQ (reference sequence). The CDR3 consists of 14 residues. The CDR3 protein is CASSLRGTGPIQYF. The CDR3 DNA reads TGTGCCAGCAGCCTAAGAGGGACAGGACCCATTCAGTACTTC.

This clonotype has a count of ten or more. The rearrangement links TRBV6-5 to TRBJ2-3; D is undetermined. V was shortened by 0 bases and J by 8 bases, with 12 bases between the two germline ends. CDR3 length: 14 residues. CDR1 is MNHEY, CDR2 SVGAGI, per germline. The CDR3 nucleotides read TGTGCCAGCAGTTACTCAAGTTCCGACGGTACGCAGTATTTT. The encoded protein is CASSYSSSDGTQYF.

This clonotype was counted ten times or more. The rearrangement joins TRBV27 to TRBJ1-5; 7 bases fit TRBD1. CDR3 length: 15 residues. Germline loops: CDR1 MNHEY, CDR2 SMNVEV (reference sequence). J gave up 5 bases and V 3 bases, and 7 bases lay outside the gene matches. The chain's CDR3 is CASSLDRTFDQPQHF. CDR3 in DNA: TGTGCCAGCAGTTTGGACAGGACTTTTGATCAGCCCCAGCATTTT.

Regarding this clonotype: Since a much larger clone is just one base distant, this may be a read error. CDR3 DNA sequence: TGTGCCAGCAGCGCCGCCGCCGGGAGAGGGTCCCAGTACTTC. This sequence encodes CASSAAAGRGSQYF. The chain joins TRBV9 to TRBJ2-5, with D maybe TRBD2 (6 bases). This CDR3 is 14 amino acids long. Germline V gives CDR1 SGDLS, CDR2 YYNGEE. Trimming took off 3 bases at V and 9 bases at J, with 18 bases between the two ends.

CDR3 region: CASRPGQGFRNQPQHF. CDR3 in DNA: TGTGCCAGCAGGCCGGGACAGGGGTTTCGCAATCAGCCCCAGCATTTT. The chain links TRBV6-1 to TRBJ1-5; 10 bases are a match to TRBD1. Germline V gives CDR1 MNHNS, CDR2 SASEGT. The CDR3 totals 16 residues. V trimming: 6 bases; J trimming: 2 bases; junction bases outside the gene matches: 7.

As to this clonotype: Given a much more abundant clone one base away, this may be a read error. The chain is built from TRBV4-1 and TRBJ1-2; D is perhaps TRBD1 (6 bases). This CDR3 is built from 15 residues. V lost 6 bases and J 4 bases, leaving 18 bases between the germline ends. Germline V CDR1 and CDR2: MGHRA, YSYEKL. The CDR3 DNA is TGCGCCAGCAGGACCTTGGGACATCGATCCTATGGCTACACCTTC. It specifies CASRTLGHRSYGYTF.

This clonotype was detected only a few times. The gene calls are TRBV24-1 and TRBJ2-2, with a tentative D call TRBD1 (6 bases). Germline CDR1 reads KGHDR; CDR2 reads SFDVKD. CDR3 length: 13 residues. Trimming stripped 10 bases from V and 2 bases from J, with 10 bases between. The CDR3 sequence is CATQGYNTGELFF. DNA for the CDR3: TGTGCCACACAGGGCTATAACACCGGGGAGCTGTTTTTT.

This clonotype was recorded at least ten times. The rearrangement joins TRBV6-6 to TRBJ2-3; 8 bases line up with TRBD2. Germline V gene sequence: CDR1 MNHNY, CDR2 SVGAGI (reference sequence). The CDR3 is 15 amino acids. V shed 5 bases and J 1 base; nucleotides not matched to a gene: 5. The CDR3 sequence: CASSQRREGTDTQYF. In DNA form, the CDR3 reads TGTGCCAGCAGTCAGCGGCGGGAGGGCACAGATACGCAGTATTTT.

The chain uses TRBV12-3 or TRBV12-4 and TRBJ1-2; D uncertain. V lost 4 bases, J lost 3 bases, and 9 bases lay in between. The CDR3 is 13 amino acids. CDR3 coding DNA: TGTGCCAGCAGTTCCGCGCCTTACTATGGCTACACCTTC. It is translated as CASSSAPYYGYTF.

The chain combines TRBV5-1 with TRBJ1-5; D is ambiguous. Germline assignment: CDR1 SGHRS and CDR2 YFSETQ. The CDR3 length is 14 residues. With 3 bases removed from V and 9 bases from J, the gap between germline ends came to 16 bases. The CDR3 bases are TGCGCCAGCAGCTCCGAGCCAACCCCGGGGCCCCAGCATTTT. The encoded protein is CASSSEPTPGPQHF.

This clonotype was recorded many times. The J gene is TRBJ1-6, the V gene TRBV9, with 8 positions matching TRBD1. V dropped 3 bases and J dropped 8; count of bases not matched to a gene: 4. Germline V gene sequence: CDR1 SGDLS, CDR2 YYNGEE. The CDR3 extends over 14 amino acids. The CDR3 region is CASSAGQGDSPLHF. The CDR3 DNA follows: TGTGCCAGCAGCGCCGGACAGGGCGATTCACCCCTCCACTTT.

This clonotype was seen many times. The chain has TRBV20-1 and TRBJ1-1; 7 nucleotides line up with TRBD1. The germline V gene has CDR1 DFQATT and CDR2 SNEGSKA (reference sequence). V lost 0 bases to trimming and J lost 3 bases; unmatched junction nucleotides: 1. The length of the CDR3 is 13 residues. The CDR3 spells CSARDDRDTEAFF. The CDR3 DNA is TGCAGTGCTAGAGACGACAGGGACACTGAAGCTTTCTTT.

Of note for this clonotype: This may be a read error: a much more frequent sequence differs by one nucleotide. The V call is TRBV20-1, the J call TRBJ1-4, with TRBD1 as a possible D gene (6 bases). The germline V gene has CDR1 DFQATT and CDR2 SNEGSKA (reference sequence). Trimming took 0 bases from V and 7 from J, leaving 24 bases between them. This CDR3 comprises 18 residues. CDR3: CSARDMDRAGDRREKLFF. CDR3 nucleotide sequence: TGCAGTGCTAGAGATATGGACCGTGCAGGGGATAGGCGTGAAAAACTGTTTTTT.

This clonotype appeared a few times. V and J are TRBV7-2 and TRBJ2-1; D possibly corresponds to TRBD1 (6 bases). V shed 2 bases and J shed 7 bases, with 12 bases lying between them. CDR1 and CDR2 from the germline V gene are SGHTA and FQGNSA. CDR3 size: 14 residues. The CDR3 nucleotides read TGTGCCAGCAGCTTATTTCTACAGGGTAATGAGCAGTTCTTC. It codes for CASSLFLQGNEQFF.

The table lists this clonotype with a few counts. Being one base from a much bigger clone, this may be a read error. The chain combines TRBV6-6 with TRBJ1-2, with a tentative D call TRBD1 (5 bases). The germline CDR1 and CDR2 sequences are MNHNY and SVGAGI (reference sequence). The ends were cut back, 2 bases at V and 6 bases at J, with 19 bases in the middle. The CDR3 covers 16 residues. The CDR3 bases are TGTGCCAGCAGTTACCTTAGAGTCGACAGTCGAGATGGCTACACCTTC. Amino acid sequence: CASSYLRVDSRDGYTF.

A remark on this clonotype: Given a much more abundant clone one base away, this may be a read error. CDR3 sequence reads: CSVGTSGYNEQYF. The CDR3 DNA reads TGCAGCGTTGGGACTAGCGGCTACAATGAGCAGTACTTC. The chain joins TRBV29-1 to TRBJ2-5, with 10 nucleotides matching TRBD2. Germline loops: CDR1 SQVTM, CDR2 ANQGSEA. Unmatched junction bases numbered 10, after V lost 4 bases and J lost 11 bases. This CDR3 region has 13 residues.

This clonotype was observed a handful of times. With a much larger clone just one base away, this may be a read error. V usage is TRBV25-1 and J usage is TRBJ2-5; 7 bases fit TRBD2. The J call may be mistaken, given a closer DNA end match to TRBJ2-1. CDR1 and CDR2 (germline): MGHDK, SYGVNS. This CDR3 is built from 15 residues. This chain's CDR3 is CASSGTGGYQETQFF. Written as DNA, the CDR3 is TGTGCCAGCAGTGGGACGGGGGGTTACCAAGAGACCCAGTTCTTC.